Detailed here is one TCR beta chain. Its target is not known. This sample was included in a study of OX40 agonist ivuxolimab in advanced cancers. Overall study context: Every 2 weeks, patients got intravenous ivuxolimab at one of six dose levels (0.01-10 mg/kg). Those treated in dose escalation had hepatocellular carcinoma, melanoma, renal cell cancer or head and neck cancer.

The CDR3 is 16 residues long. V was clipped by 1 base and J by 7 bases, with 18 bases between them. Germline CDR1 is SGHTA and CDR2 is FQGTGA. General study results and limits: At 0.1 to 3.0 mg/kg and by week 6, CD4+ and CD8+ T cells in the blood had expanded clonally. More expanded clones were found, on average, in CD8+ than in CD4+ T cells.

This table comes from immunoSEQ multiplex PCR, and its TCRdb copy is limited to in-frame clones, with some not included. Seen here are more than 80,000 clones, about 90% observed once, and the top ten hold roughly 1.6%. The specimen comprised CD4+ or CD8+ T cells sorted from blood, sampled in a trial of the OX40 agonist ivuxolimab. The chain is built from TRBV7-3 and TRBJ2-3; D is ambiguous. The sequence was obtained from an adult with an advanced solid tumor such as melanoma, head and neck, liver or kidney cancer. The CDR3 bases are TGTGCCAGCAGCTTAAGGGCGTCTCCCGATGAGAATACGCAGTATTTT. Residues: CASSLRASPDENTQYF.